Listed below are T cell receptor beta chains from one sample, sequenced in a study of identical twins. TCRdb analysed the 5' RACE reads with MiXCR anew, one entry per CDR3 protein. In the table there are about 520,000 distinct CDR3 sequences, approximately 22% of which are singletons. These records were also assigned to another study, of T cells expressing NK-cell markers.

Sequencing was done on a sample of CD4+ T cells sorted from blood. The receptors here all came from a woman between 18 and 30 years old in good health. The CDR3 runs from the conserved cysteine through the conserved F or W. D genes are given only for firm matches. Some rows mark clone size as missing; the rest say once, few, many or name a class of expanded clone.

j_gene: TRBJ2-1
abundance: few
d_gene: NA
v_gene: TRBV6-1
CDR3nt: TGTGCCAGCAGAGGGGCTGGGTCTAAGGGAAATGAGCAGTTCTTC
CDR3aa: CASRGAGSKGNEQFF

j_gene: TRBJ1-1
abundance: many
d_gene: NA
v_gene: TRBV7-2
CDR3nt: TGTGCCAGCAGCTTAGGCCCCTCGGAGGGGACCGTTGAAGCTTTCTTT
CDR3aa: CASSLGPSEGTVEAFF

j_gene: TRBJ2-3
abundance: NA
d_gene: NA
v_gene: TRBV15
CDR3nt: TGTGCCACCAGCAGGACGTTGACAGGCCGGGCAGATACGCAGTATTTT
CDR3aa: CATSRTLTGRADTQYF

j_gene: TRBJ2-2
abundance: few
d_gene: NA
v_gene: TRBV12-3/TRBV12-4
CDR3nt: TGTGCCAGCAGTTTCCGGACACCCAACACCGGGGAGCTGTTTTTT
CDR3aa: CASSFRTPNTGELFF

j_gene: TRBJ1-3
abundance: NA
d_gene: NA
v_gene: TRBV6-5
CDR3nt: TGTGCCAGCAGTTACTTCCGGACAACCGGTACTGGAAACACCATATATTTT
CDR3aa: CASSYFRTTGTGNTIYF

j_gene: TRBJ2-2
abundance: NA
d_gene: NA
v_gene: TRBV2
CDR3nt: TGTGCCAGCAGTGAAGGCACAAGGCTGTTTTTT
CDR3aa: CASSEGTRLFF

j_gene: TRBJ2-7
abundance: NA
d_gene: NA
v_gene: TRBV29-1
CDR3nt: TGCAGCGCCACCCCGGGAGACTACGAGCAGTACTTC
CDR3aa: CSATPGDYEQYF

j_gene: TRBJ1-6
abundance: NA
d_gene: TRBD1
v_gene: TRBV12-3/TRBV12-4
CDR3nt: TGTGCCAGCAGTAGACAGGGAGAAAATAATTCACCCCTCCACTTT
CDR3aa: CASSRQGENNSPLHF

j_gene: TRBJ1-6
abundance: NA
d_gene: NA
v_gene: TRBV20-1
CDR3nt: TGCAGTGCTAGAGCCACCGACAGCAAGTCACCCCTCCACTTT
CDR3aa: CSARATDSKSPLHF

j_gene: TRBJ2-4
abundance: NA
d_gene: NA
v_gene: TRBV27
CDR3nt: TGTGCCAGCAGTTGGGACGGAAAAAACATTCAGTACTTC
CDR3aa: CASSWDGKNIQYF

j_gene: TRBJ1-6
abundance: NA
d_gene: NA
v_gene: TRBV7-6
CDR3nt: TGTGCCAGCAGCCCCACTTCACTGCAGTTCGGCGGTTCACCCCTCCACTTT
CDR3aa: CASSPTSLQFGGSPLHF

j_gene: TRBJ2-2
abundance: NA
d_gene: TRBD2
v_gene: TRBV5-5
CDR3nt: TGTACCAGCAGCGCCACTAGCGGGAACACCGGGGAGCTGTTTTTT
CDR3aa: CTSSATSGNTGELFF

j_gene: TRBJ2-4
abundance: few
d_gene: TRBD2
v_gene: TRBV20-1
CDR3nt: TGCAGTGCAAATGGGCTAGCGGGAGCCAAAAACATTCAGTACTTC
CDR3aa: CSANGLAGAKNIQYF

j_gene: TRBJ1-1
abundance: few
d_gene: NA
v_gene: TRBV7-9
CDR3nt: TGTGCCAGCAGCAGGGACGGTCTGAGTGAAGCTTTCTTT
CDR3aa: CASSRDGLSEAFF

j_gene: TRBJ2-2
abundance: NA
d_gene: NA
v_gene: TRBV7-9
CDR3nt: TGTGCCAGCAGCTTAATGAACCCCACCGGGGAGCTGTTTTTT
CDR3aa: CASSLMNPTGELFF

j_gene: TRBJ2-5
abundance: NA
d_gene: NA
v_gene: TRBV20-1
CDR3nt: TGCAGTGCTAGAGATTGGAGGGCAGGGAGGGAGACCCAGTACTTC
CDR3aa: CSARDWRAGRETQYF

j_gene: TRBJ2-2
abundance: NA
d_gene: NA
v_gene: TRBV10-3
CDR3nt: TGTGCCATCCTAAGTCAGTCGAACACCGGGGAGCTGTCTTTT
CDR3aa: CAILSQSNTGELSF

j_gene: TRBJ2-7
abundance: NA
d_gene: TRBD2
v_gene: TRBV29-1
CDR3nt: TGCAGCGTGGTCGGGGGGGCCCCCTACGAGCAGTACTTC
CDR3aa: CSVVGGAPYEQYF

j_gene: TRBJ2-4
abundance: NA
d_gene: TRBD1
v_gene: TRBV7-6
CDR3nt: TGTGCCAGCAGCTTAGGGACAGGGGGGAACATTCAGTACTTC
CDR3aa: CASSLGTGGNIQYF

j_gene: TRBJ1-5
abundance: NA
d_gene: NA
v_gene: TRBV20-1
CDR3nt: TGCAGTGCTAGAGATCTGCAGAGCCCCCAGCCCCAGCATTTT
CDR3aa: CSARDLQSPQPQHF

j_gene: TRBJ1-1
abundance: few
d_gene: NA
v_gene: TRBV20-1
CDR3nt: TGCAGTGCATTGAGGGGGAAAGCTTTCTTT
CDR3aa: CSALRGKAFF

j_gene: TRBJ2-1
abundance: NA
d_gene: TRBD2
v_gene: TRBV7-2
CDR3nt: TGTGCCAGCAGCTTTGGGCGGGGGAAGGTTTTTGAGCAGTTCTTC
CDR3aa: CASSFGRGKVFEQFF

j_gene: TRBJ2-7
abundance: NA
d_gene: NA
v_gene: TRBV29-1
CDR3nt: TGCAGCGTTGCAGAAACGAAAGGGTACGAGCAGTACTTC
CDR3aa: CSVAETKGYEQYF

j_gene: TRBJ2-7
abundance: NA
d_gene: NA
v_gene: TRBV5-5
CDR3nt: TGTGCCAGCAGCTGGATAAGCTCCTACGAGCAGTACTTC
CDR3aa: CASSWISSYEQYF

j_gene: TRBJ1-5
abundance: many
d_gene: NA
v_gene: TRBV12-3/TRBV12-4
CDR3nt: TGTGCCAGCAGAGCCGGACCGTTCAATCAGCCCCAGCATTTT
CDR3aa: CASRAGPFNQPQHF

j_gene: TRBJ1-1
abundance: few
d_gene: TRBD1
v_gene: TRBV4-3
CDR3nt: TGCGCCAGCAGCCAAACAGGGGCGAACACTGAAGCTTTCTTT
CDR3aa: CASSQTGANTEAFF

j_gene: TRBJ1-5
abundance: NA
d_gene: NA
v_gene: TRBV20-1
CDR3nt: TGCAGTGCCGCCGGGGCTGCCAACTCCCGAGGGCAGCCCCAGCATTTT
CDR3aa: CSAAGAANSRGQPQHF

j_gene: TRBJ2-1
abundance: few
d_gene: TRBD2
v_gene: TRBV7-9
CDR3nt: TGTGCAACCCAGACTAGCGGGTATTACAATGAGCAGTTCTTC
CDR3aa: CATQTSGYYNEQFF

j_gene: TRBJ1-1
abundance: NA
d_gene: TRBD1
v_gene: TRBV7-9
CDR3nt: TGTGCCAGCAGCGTACAGGGGACTGTAACTGAAGCTTTCTTT
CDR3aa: CASSVQGTVTEAFF

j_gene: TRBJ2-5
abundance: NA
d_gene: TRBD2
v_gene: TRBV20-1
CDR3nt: TGCAGTGCCTACCTGACTAGCGGGACTGAGAACCAGTACTTC
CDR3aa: CSAYLTSGTENQYF